This TCR beta chain derives from a study of Graves' ophthalmopathy and Graves' hyperthyroidism. Clinical symptoms and serum thyroxine were used for diagnosis; TRAb, thyroid ultrasound and orbital computed tomography were also relied on. Per germline, CDR1 SGHAT and CDR2 FQNNGV. This CDR3 contains 13 residues. The ends lost 7 bases at V and 4 bases at J; junction bases unmatched: 5. The sequenced template was RNA, covering the TCR beta CDR3 region. In the first round, RT-PCR was carried out with HTBI primers, and a multiplex PCR formed the second round. TCRdb re-derived calls from the multiplex PCR reads in MiXCR, one entry per CDR3 protein. The sample carries a few hundred thousand distinct CDR3 sequences, about 16% recorded once. There are many counts of this clonotype.

The sample was peripheral blood. The receptor comes from a woman between 18 and 29 years old with stable Graves' hyperthyroidism. This chain connects TRBV11-2 to TRBJ2-7; TRBD1 aligns across 9 bases. CDR3 DNA: TGTGCCAGCACCTGGACAGGGGTTTACGAGCAGTACTTC. Protein: CASTWTGVYEQYF.